Listed below are T cell receptor beta chains from one sample, sequenced in a study of CD8 T cells in ankylosing spondylitis. TCRdb re-called the 5' RACE reads with MiXCR, one entry per CDR3 protein. This table holds around 130,000 distinct CDR3 sequences, roughly 7.3% found once. The sample comprised blood, either unsorted or a sorted T cell fraction (not recorded which). These receptor sequences come from a male donor with ankylosing spondylitis or in good health (not recorded which). The CDR3 runs from the conserved cysteine through the conserved F or W. Each record gives: clone size, J gene, D gene, V gene, CDR3 DNA, CDR3 protein. D genes are given only for firm matches. Part of the rows lack a size; the others show once, few, many or a class for expanded clones.

many | TRBJ2-3 | TRBD2 | TRBV5-1 | TGCGCCAGCAGCCTAGCGGCTCAAGATACGCAGTATTTT | CASSLAAQDTQYF
many | TRBJ1-6 | NA | TRBV5-1 | TGCGCCAGCGCCCAGGATAGCTCCTATAATTCACCCCTCCACTTT | CASAQDSSYNSPLHF
many | TRBJ2-7 | TRBD1 | TRBV20-1 | TGCAGTGCTCCCCCGGGACAGGGAGTAAACGAGCAGTACTTC | CSAPPGQGVNEQYF
many | TRBJ2-3 | TRBD1 | TRBV11-2 | TGTGCCAGCAGCGTCCGGTCCCCCAGTACAGGGGTCACAGATACGCAGTATTTT | CASSVRSPSTGVTDTQYF
many | TRBJ1-1 | NA | TRBV5-1 | TGCGCCAGCAGCCCCACCCCGGGAACAACGTGGACTGAAGCTTTCTTT | CASSPTPGTTWTEAFF
many | TRBJ2-7 | TRBD1 | TRBV12-3/TRBV12-4 | TGTGCCAGCAGTGTCCGGGGACAGGGGAGGGCCTACGAGCAGTACTTC | CASSVRGQGRAYEQYF
many | TRBJ2-7 | TRBD1 | TRBV6-2/TRBV6-3 | TGTGCCAGCAGTTACCTCTCCGGGACAGTGAGCCACGAGCAGTACTTC | CASSYLSGTVSHEQYF
many | TRBJ2-1 | NA | TRBV7-8 | TGTGCCAGCAGCACCTGGAAAGAGCAGTTCTTC | CASSTWKEQFF
NA | TRBJ2-2 | NA | TRBV7-2 | TGTGCCAGCAGCTACGACACCACCGGGGAGCTGTTTTTT | CASSYDTTGELFF
many | TRBJ2-7 | TRBD2 | TRBV5-1 | TGCGCCAGCAGCTTGGCGGGACTAGGTAGAGAGCAGTACTTC | CASSLAGLGREQYF
many | TRBJ1-2 | NA | TRBV5-1 | TGCGCCAGCAGCTTGGTCCAGGACAGCTATGGCTACACCTTC | CASSLVQDSYGYTF
many | TRBJ1-2 | TRBD1 | TRBV3-1 | TGTGCCAGCAGCCAAGACGCAGGGGGGTCTGGCTACACCTTC | CASSQDAGGSGYTF
many | TRBJ2-1 | TRBD1 | TRBV7-2 | TGTGCCAGCAGCTTAGAAGACAGGGGCGGTTACAATGAGCAGTTCTTC | CASSLEDRGGYNEQFF
many | TRBJ1-5 | NA | TRBV20-1 | TGCAGTGCTAGTAGTGGGTATAGCAATCAGCCCCAGCATTTT | CSASSGYSNQPQHF
few | TRBJ2-5 | TRBD2 | TRBV9 | TGTGCCAGCAGCGTAGGGGGCGGGAGGGCGTTCGAGACCCAGTACTTC | CASSVGGGRAFETQYF
many | TRBJ2-1 | TRBD2 | TRBV11-3 | TGTGCCAGCAGCTTAGCTAGCGGGAAGGGCAATGAGCAGTTCTTC | CASSLASGKGNEQFF